The 10 T cell receptor beta chains below all came from one sample that was sequenced in a study of beta chain features in type 1 diabetes. Expressed TCRB transcripts were sequenced after all isolated RNA was converted to cDNA. The protocol was immunoSEQ multiplex PCR, while the TCRdb copy is restricted to in-frame clones and leaves out a portion. The table includes about 350,000 clones, about 20% detected once. Input material: naive CD4+ T cells from blood. The origin of the receptors is a woman aged 18-35 years in good health.

This clone was counted a few times. The chain joins TRBV30 to TRBJ2-2; 9 bases match TRBD2. Per the germline V gene, CDR1 is GTSNPN and CDR2 is SVGIG (reference sequence). With V trimmed by 0 bases and J by 0 bases, 5 bases remained unmatched. This CDR3 has 17 amino acids. This CDR3 reads CAWSVPRLAANTGELFF. The DNA of the CDR3 is TGTGCCTGGAGTGTACCGAGACTAGCGGCGAACACCGGGGAGCTGTTTTTT.

CDR3 bases: TGTGCCTGGAGTCCTCTCTTCGGGACAGCGGCGGACGGCTACACCTTC. Protein: CAWSPLFGTAADGYTF. This chain links TRBV30 with TRBJ1-2, with 7 bases lining up with TRBD1. After removal of 2 bases from V and 8 bases from J, the junction contained 17 bases not matched to a gene. Germline V CDR1 and CDR2: GTSNPN, SVGIG (reference sequence). The CDR3 covers 16 residues. Complete variable domain (other parts from reference TRBV30 and TRBJ1-2): SQTIHQWPATLVQPVGSPLSLECTVEGTSNPNLYWYRQAAGRGLQLLFYSVGIGQISSEVPQNLSASRPQDRQFILSSKKLLLSDSGFYLCAWSPLFGTAADGYTFGSGTRLTVV.

This clone occurred a few times. V gene TRBV19 combines with J gene TRBJ1-2, with unresolved D. The CDR3 runs 13 residues. Trimming stripped 6 bases from V and 8 bases from J, with 16 bases between. CDR1 and CDR2 from the germline V gene are LNHDA and SQIVND (reference sequence). CDR3 DNA sequence: TGTGCCAGTAGCCCACATCTGGAGGTGGGCTACACCTTC. Encoded protein: CASSPHLEVGYTF.

This clone appeared a few times. This chain connects TRBV12-5 to TRBJ2-2; TRBD1 agrees at 7 bases. The trim removed 4 bases at V and 1 base at J, leaving 6 bases unmatched. CDR3 length: 16 amino acids. The V gene's germline CDR1 is LGHNT and CDR2 FRNRAP. In DNA form, the CDR3 reads TGTGCTAGTGGTTCCCGAGGGGGCGGGAACACCGGGGAGCTGTTTTTT. Its translation is CASGSRGGGNTGELFF.

This rearrangement joins TRBV2 to TRBJ2-3; 13 bases map to TRBD2. The CDR3 spans 16 residues. Germline V gene lookup returns CDR1 SNHLY and CDR2 FYNNEI. V shed 4 bases and J 4 bases; nucleotides not matched to a gene: 5. CDR3 residues: CASSARTSGSADTQYF. CDR3 DNA: TGTGCCAGCAGTGCAAGGACTAGCGGGAGTGCAGATACGCAGTATTTT.

The chain couples TRBV7-9 to TRBJ2-7; no reliable D call. The germline V gene encodes CDR1 SEHNR and CDR2 FQNEAQ (reference sequence). V gave up 2 bases and J gave up 3 bases, with 11 bases separating them. The length of the CDR3 is 14 residues. The CDR3, as DNA: TGTGCCAGCAGCTTACCGCGGATCAGCTACGAGCAGTACTTC. This gives the protein CASSLPRISYEQYF.

This clone was picked up a small number of times. The chain is built from TRBV4-2 and TRBJ2-7, with D perhaps TRBD2 (6 bases). Trimming shortened V by 5 bases and J by 5 bases, and 16 bases separated the two germline ends. Germline CDR1 and CDR2: LGHNA and YNFKEQ. The CDR3 contains 14 residues. CDR3 in amino acids: CASSDSGPTNEQYF. In nucleotides, the CDR3 is TGTGCCAGCAGCGATAGCGGCCCTACGAACGAGCAGTACTTC.

The rearrangement joins TRBV29-1 to TRBJ1-1, with D uncertain. Germline CDR1 SQVTM, CDR2 ANQGSEA. The CDR3 sequence is 12 residues long. In DNA, the CDR3 is TGCAGTGCGAGGCAGATGAACACTGAAGCTTTCTTT. Amino acid sequence: CSARQMNTEAFF.

This clone was seen a handful of times. This specimen includes other DNA sequences encoding the same CDR3. The gene calls are TRBV30 and TRBJ1-5; D is unresolved. Trimming removed 0 bases at V and 0 bases at J, with 3 bases between. Germline loops: CDR1 GTSNPN, CDR2 SVGIG (reference sequence). The CDR3 covers 13 residues. CDR3 coding DNA: TGTGCCTGGAGTGTTAATAGCAATCAGCCCCAGCATTTT. It translates to CAWSVNSNQPQHF.

Only a few counts were recorded for this clone. In the same sample, other DNA sequences code for this CDR3. This chain joins TRBV15 and TRBJ2-7; D is perhaps TRBD2 (5 bases). The CDR3 extends over 13 amino acids. The V end was cut by 0 bases, the J end by 3 bases, with 6 bases between. The germline CDR1 and CDR2 sequences are LNHNV and YYDKDF (reference sequence). In nucleotides, the CDR3 is TGTGCCACCAGCAGAGAAGGAGGCTACGAGCAGTACTTC. It translates to CATSREGGYEQYF.